The rows below give T cell receptor beta chains drawn from one sample of a study of blood T cells in healthy people across ages. From the 5' RACE reads, TCRdb called clonotypes with MiXCR, one entry per CDR3 protein. The table has 950,000 to 1,200,000 distinct CDR3 sequences, around two fifths seen once; the top ten hold around 12%. The sample taken for sequencing was blood. These receptors were obtained from a man between 18 and 35 years old in good health. Each CDR3 is given with its conserved first and last residue. A D gene is named only where the DNA matches it firmly. Rows give clone size only sometimes, using once, few, many, or a class for an expanded clone.

>TRBV4-1|TRBJ2-3|.|few
CASSSTSEGFGTDTQYF
TGCGCCAGCAGCTCCACCTCGGAGGGATTCGGCACAGATACGCAGTATTTT
>TRBV28|TRBJ2-5|.|.
CASSPRLGQYF
TGTGCCAGCAGCCCTCGGCTGGGGCAGTACTTC
>TRBV30|TRBJ2-1|.|many
CAWNGYSYNEQFF
TGTGCCTGGAACGGGTACTCGTACAATGAGCAGTTCTTC
>TRBV7-2|TRBJ2-6|TRBD2|.
CASSFPTSGGPGDGANVLTF
TGTGCCAGCAGCTTCCCGACTAGCGGGGGCCCGGGGGATGGGGCCAACGTCCTGACTTTC
>TRBV4-3|TRBJ2-6|.|.
CASSPVMATSSGANVLTF
TGCGCCAGCAGCCCCGTCATGGCAACTAGCTCTGGGGCCAACGTCCTGACTTTC
>TRBV14|TRBJ2-3|TRBD2|once
CASSHLSGSFTDTQYF
TGTGCCAGCAGCCACCTCAGCGGGAGCTTCACAGATACGCAGTATTTT
>TRBV5-1|TRBJ2-1|TRBD1|.
CASSLVGQGNNEQFF
TGCGCCAGCAGCTTGGTAGGACAGGGAAACAATGAGCAGTTCTTC
>TRBV4-1|TRBJ2-1|TRBD1|.
CASSQFGQGASYNEQFF
TGCGCCAGCAGCCAGTTCGGACAGGGGGCCTCCTACAATGAGCAGTTCTTC
>TRBV12-3/TRBV12-4|TRBJ2-1|.|many
CASSLVAVLNEQFF
TGTGCCAGCAGTTTGGTGGCAGTGCTAAATGAGCAGTTCTTC
>TRBV20-1|TRBJ1-5|.|.
CSAGDIDSQPQHF
TGCAGTGCGGGGGACATAGACAGTCAGCCCCAGCATTTT
>TRBV27|TRBJ2-5|.|.
CASSSSKGAQYF
TGTGCCAGCAGTTCCTCGAAGGGCGCCCAGTACTTC
>TRBV7-2|TRBJ1-1|.|few
CASSFNSVVHTEAFF
TGTGCCAGCAGCTTCAACTCCGTCGTCCACACTGAAGCTTTCTTT
>TRBV2|TRBJ1-1|.|.
CASTRTEAFF
TGTGCCAGCACCCGGACAGAAGCTTTCTTT
>TRBV10-3|TRBJ2-4|TRBD1|many
CAISSGTGGNSAKNIQYF
TGTGCCATCAGTTCCGGGACAGGGGGTAATTCGGCCAAAAACATTCAGTACTTC
>TRBV5-1|TRBJ1-2|TRBD1|.
CASSLVVGTDSDYGYTF
TGCGCCAGCAGCTTGGTTGTCGGGACAGACAGCGACTATGGCTACACCTTC
>TRBV6-5|TRBJ1-5|.|.
CASSSTSTGSNQPQHF
TGTGCCAGCAGTTCTACGTCGACTGGGAGCAATCAGCCCCAGCATTTT
>TRBV29-1|TRBJ2-5|.|.
CSVPKGTQETQYF
TGCAGCGTTCCGAAGGGGACCCAAGAGACCCAGTACTTC
>TRBV13|TRBJ1-1|.|.
CASSLVVTPGPMNTEAFF
TGTGCCAGCAGCTTAGTAGTTACGCCGGGGCCAATGAACACTGAAGCTTTCTTT
>TRBV5-6|TRBJ2-1|.|few
CASSPFGFDEQFF
TGTGCCAGCAGCCCCTTTGGTTTCGATGAGCAGTTCTTC
>TRBV29-1|TRBJ1-1|.|.
CSVREAQYTEAFF
TGCAGCGTTCGGGAGGCACAGTACACTGAAGCTTTCTTT
>TRBV4-3|TRBJ2-7|TRBD2|.
CASSQASGGPSYEQYF
TGCGCCAGCAGCCAAGCCTCGGGGGGTCCTTCCTACGAGCAGTACTTC
>TRBV12-3/TRBV12-4|TRBJ1-1|.|.
CAGSSMGPGTEAFF
TGTGCCGGCAGTTCAATGGGCCCAGGGACTGAAGCTTTCTTT
>TRBV5-6|TRBJ2-7|.|.
CASTHAGARYEQYF
TGTGCCAGCACACACGCAGGGGCCCGATACGAGCAGTACTTC
>TRBV29-1|TRBJ2-5|.|.
CSADRGYEGETQYF
TGCAGCGCCGACCGAGGGTATGAGGGAGAGACCCAGTACTTC
>TRBV18|TRBJ2-2|.|few
CASSPINRETTGELFF
TGTGCCAGCTCACCTATAAACAGGGAGACCACCGGGGAGCTGTTTTTT
>TRBV5-1|TRBJ2-1|.|.
CVSSWSKESGGYNEQFF
TGCGTCAGCAGCTGGAGTAAGGAATCTGGGGGTTACAATGAGCAGTTCTTC
>TRBV6-1|TRBJ2-3|TRBD2|.
CASRRLAGGVSTDTQYF
TGTGCCAGCAGGCGGCTAGCGGGAGGTGTTAGCACAGATACGCAGTATTTT
>TRBV29-1|TRBJ1-2|.|.
CSVEVVPGGSYNYGYTF
TGCAGCGTTGAGGTCGTCCCGGGGGGCTCCTATAACTATGGCTACACCTTC
>TRBV6-5|TRBJ1-2|.|.
CACRAERYYGYTF
TGTGCCTGTAGGGCGGAGAGGTACTATGGCTACACCTTC
>TRBV27|TRBJ2-3|TRBD2|.
CASAKAGGPGDTQYF
TGTGCCAGCGCGAAAGCGGGGGGGCCAGGGGATACGCAGTATTTT
>TRBV9|TRBJ2-1|TRBD1|.
CASSPPPGQGYCNEQFF
TGTGCCAGCAGCCCCCCCCCGGGACAGGGGTATTGCAATGAGCAGTTCTTC
>TRBV6-2/TRBV6-3|TRBJ1-5|TRBD1|.
CASSSVTGGGVPQHF
TGTGCCAGCAGTTCCGTGACAGGGGGCGGGGTGCCCCAGCATTTT
>TRBV29-1|TRBJ1-2|.|few
CSVDRGPNYGYTF
TGCAGCGTTGATCGGGGTCCTAACTATGGCTACACCTTC
>TRBV5-1|TRBJ2-5|.|.
CASSLAVIRQGKETQYF
TGCGCCAGCAGCTTGGCCGTTATCAGGCAGGGTAAAGAGACCCAGTACTTC
>TRBV5-1|TRBJ1-1|TRBD1|few
CASSLAQGRGTEAFF
TGCGCCAGCAGCCTCGCACAGGGGAGAGGAACTGAAGCTTTCTTT
>TRBV14|TRBJ2-1|.|.
CASSRTALWNEQFF
TGTGCCAGCAGCAGGACAGCTCTATGGAATGAGCAGTTCTTC
>TRBV7-9|TRBJ2-5|TRBD2|few
CASSLVERGVETQYF
TGTGCCAGCAGCTTAGTGGAGCGGGGGGTTGAGACCCAGTACTTC